The present entry profiles one TCR beta chain with its context. The data derive from a study of blood T cell repertoires in COVID-19. Study-level background: Spain, Italy and the United States supplied samples that represented acute and convalescent COVID-19. The analysed material was cDNA or gDNA that came from T cells, B-cell-depleted T cells, or PBMCs.

Repertoires were generated with immunoSEQ multiplex PCR, while TCRdb's copy carries only in-frame clones and drops some. The sample lists fewer than 250,000 clones; around 86% were seen once. CDR3 length equals 16 residues. V shed 2 bases and J 5 bases; nucleotides not matched to a gene: 8. In germline, CDR1 is SGHNT, CDR2 YENEEA. The chain has TRBV11-3 and TRBJ2-3; 9 bases are a match to TRBD1. The source of this sequence is a man aged 50 or older with acute or convalescent COVID-19. Sequenced input: peripheral blood. The CDR3 protein is CASSLSGQGRKDTQYF. The DNA of the CDR3 is TGTGCCAGCAGCTTATCGGGACAGGGCAGAAAAGATACGCAGTATTTT.